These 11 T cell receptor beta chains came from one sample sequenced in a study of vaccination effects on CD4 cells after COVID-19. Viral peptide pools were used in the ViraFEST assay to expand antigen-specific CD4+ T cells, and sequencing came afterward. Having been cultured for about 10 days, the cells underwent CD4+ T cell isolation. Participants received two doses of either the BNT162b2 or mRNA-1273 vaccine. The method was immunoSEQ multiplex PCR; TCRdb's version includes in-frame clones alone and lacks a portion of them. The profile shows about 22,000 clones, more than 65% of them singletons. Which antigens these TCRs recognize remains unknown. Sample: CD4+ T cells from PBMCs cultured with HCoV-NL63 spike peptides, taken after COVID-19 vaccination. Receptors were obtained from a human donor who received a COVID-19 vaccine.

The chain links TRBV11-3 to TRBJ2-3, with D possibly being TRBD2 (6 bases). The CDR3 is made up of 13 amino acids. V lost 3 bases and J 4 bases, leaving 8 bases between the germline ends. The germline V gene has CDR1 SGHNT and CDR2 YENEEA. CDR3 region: CASSLGLADTQYF. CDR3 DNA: TGTGCCAGCAGCTTGGGACTTGCAGATACGCAGTATTTT.

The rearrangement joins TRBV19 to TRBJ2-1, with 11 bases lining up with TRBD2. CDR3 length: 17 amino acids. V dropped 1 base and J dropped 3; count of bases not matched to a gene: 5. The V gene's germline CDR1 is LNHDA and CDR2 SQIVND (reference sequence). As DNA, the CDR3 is TGTGCCAGTAGTATAGCCGCCCTAGCGGGAGGCTACAATGAGCAGTTCTTC. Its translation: CASSIAALAGGYNEQFF.

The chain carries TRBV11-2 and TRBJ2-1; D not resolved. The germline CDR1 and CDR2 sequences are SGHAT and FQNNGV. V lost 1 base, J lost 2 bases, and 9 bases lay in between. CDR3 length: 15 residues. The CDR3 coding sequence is TGTGCCAGCAGCTTAGTCCTCCAAGCCTACAATGAGCAGTTCTTC. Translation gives CASSLVLQAYNEQFF.

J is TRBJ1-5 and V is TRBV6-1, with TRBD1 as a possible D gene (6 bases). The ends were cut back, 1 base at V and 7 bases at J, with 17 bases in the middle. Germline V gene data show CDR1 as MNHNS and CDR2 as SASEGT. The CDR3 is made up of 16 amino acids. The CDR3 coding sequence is TGTGCCAGCAGTGAAGGGGTGGGGGGCGCAGCACAGCCCCAGCATTTT. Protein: CASSEGVGGAAQPQHF.

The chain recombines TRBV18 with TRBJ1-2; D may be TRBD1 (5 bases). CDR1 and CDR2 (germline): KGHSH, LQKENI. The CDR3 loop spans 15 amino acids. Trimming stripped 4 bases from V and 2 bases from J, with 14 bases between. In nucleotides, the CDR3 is TGTGCCAGCTCACTTGAATCGACAGTAAACTATGGCTACACCTTC. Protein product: CASSLESTVNYGYTF. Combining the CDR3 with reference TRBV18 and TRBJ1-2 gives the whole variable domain NAGVMQNPRHLVRRRGQEARLRCSPMKGHSHVYWYRQLPEEGLKFMVYLQKENIIDESGMPKERFSAEFPKEGPSILRIQQVVRGDSAAYFCASSLESTVNYGYTFGSGTRLTVV.

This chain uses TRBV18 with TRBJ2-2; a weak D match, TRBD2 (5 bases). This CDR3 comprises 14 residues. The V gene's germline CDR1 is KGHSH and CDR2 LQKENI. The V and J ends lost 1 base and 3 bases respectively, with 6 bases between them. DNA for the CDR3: TGTGCCAGCTCACCACTGAGGGACACCGGGGAGCTGTTTTTT. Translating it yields CASSPLRDTGELFF.

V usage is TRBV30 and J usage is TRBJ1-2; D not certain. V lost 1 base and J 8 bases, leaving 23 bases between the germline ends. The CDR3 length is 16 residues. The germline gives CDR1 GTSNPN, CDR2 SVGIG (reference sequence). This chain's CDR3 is CAWSAHRGGLTRGYTF. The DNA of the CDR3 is TGTGCCTGGAGTGCCCACCGGGGTGGCCTCACGAGGGGCTACACCTTC.

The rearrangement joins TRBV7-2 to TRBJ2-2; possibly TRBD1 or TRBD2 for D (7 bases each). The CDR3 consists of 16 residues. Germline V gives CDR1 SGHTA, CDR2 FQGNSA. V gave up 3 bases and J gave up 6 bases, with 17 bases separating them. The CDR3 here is CASSLRGGGASGELFF. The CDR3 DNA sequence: TGTGCCAGCAGCTTGCGGGGAGGGGGCGCATCCGGGGAGCTGTTTTTT.

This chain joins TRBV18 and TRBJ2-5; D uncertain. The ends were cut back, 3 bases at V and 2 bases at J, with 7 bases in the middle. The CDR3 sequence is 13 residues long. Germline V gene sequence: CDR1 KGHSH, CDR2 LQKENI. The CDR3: CASSPGSQETQYF. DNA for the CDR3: TGTGCCAGCTCACCGGGTTCACAAGAGACCCAGTACTTC.

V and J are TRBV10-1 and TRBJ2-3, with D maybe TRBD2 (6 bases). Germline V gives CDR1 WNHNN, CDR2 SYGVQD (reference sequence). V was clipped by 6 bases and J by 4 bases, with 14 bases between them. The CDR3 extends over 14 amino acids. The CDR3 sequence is CASSFAGISDTQYF. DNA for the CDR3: TGCGCCAGCAGCTTCGCGGGAATCTCAGATACGCAGTATTTT.

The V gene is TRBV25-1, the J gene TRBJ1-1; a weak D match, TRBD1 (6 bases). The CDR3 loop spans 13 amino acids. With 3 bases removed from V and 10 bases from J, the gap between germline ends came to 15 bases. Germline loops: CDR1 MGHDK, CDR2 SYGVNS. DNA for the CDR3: TGTGCCAGCAGTGAGACCTACAGGGAGCGAGCTTTCTTT. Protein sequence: CASSETYRERAFF. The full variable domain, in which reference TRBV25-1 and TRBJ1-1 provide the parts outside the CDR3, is EADIYQTPRYLVIGTGKKITLECSQTMGHDKMYWYQQDPGMELHLIHYSYGVNSTEKGDLSSESTVSRIRTEHFPLTLESARPSHTSQYLCASSETYRERAFFGQGTRLTVV.